The 32 T cell receptor beta chains given below trace back to one sample, sequenced in a study of blood T cell repertoires in COVID-19. The table came from immunoSEQ multiplex PCR; TCRdb's copy has only in-frame clones and leaves some out. This sample has 540,000 or so clones, with 85% to 90% found just once. The sequencing input was peripheral blood. These receptors were taken from a woman aged 45-65 years with COVID-19, enrolled during active disease.

This clone was found once. The rearrangement links TRBV12-5 to TRBJ2-1; tentatively, D is TRBD2 (6 bases). Per the germline V gene, CDR1 is LGHNT and CDR2 is FRNRAP. The CDR3 contains 16 residues. V was trimmed by 0 bases and J by 3 bases, leaving 12 bases between them. CDR3 sequence (DNA): TGTGCTAGTGGTTTGGTGGGGGAGGCTCTCTACAATGAGCAGTTCTTC. Translation: CASGLVGEALYNEQFF.

Concerning this clone itself: The same CDR3 arises from other DNA sequences in this sample as well. The chain uses TRBV19 and TRBJ2-7; D possibly corresponds to TRBD2 (5 bases). The CDR3 runs 14 residues. V was cut by 3 bases and J by 3 bases, with 12 bases left in between. Germline CDR1 is LNHDA and CDR2 is SQIVND (reference sequence). The CDR3 sequence is CASSIGDRGYEQYF. The CDR3 nucleotides are TGTGCCAGTAGTATCGGGGATCGAGGCTACGAGCAGTACTTC.

CDR3 sequence reads: CASSIAYPPTEAFF. In DNA, the CDR3 is TGTGCCAGTAGTATTGCCTACCCTCCCACTGAAGCTTTCTTT. The chain combines TRBV19 with TRBJ1-1; no clear D gene. The germline V gene has CDR1 LNHDA and CDR2 SQIVND (reference sequence). This CDR3 contains 14 residues. With 3 bases removed from V and 4 bases from J, the gap between germline ends came to 12 bases.

The rearrangement joins TRBV11-2 to TRBJ2-5; TRBD1 aligns across 10 bases. Germline V CDR1 and CDR2: SGHAT, FQNNGV. Trimming at V came to 3 bases and at J to 5 bases, leaving 6 bases not matched to a gene. The CDR3 sequence is 15 residues long. The CDR3 region is CASSFGQGDVETQYF. The CDR3 coding sequence is TGTGCCAGCAGCTTTGGACAGGGGGATGTGGAGACCCAGTACTTC.

This clone was picked up a small number of times. The J gene is TRBJ1-1, the V gene TRBV7-2, with 7 bases matching TRBD1. J was trimmed by 1 base and V by 4 bases; bases with no gene match: 3. CDR1 and CDR2 (germline): SGHTA, FQGNSA. The CDR3 sequence is 14 residues long. CDR3 sequence reads: CASSYRGANTEAFF. The CDR3, as DNA: TGTGCCAGCAGCTACAGGGGCGCGAACACTGAAGCTTTCTTT.

The V call is TRBV4-1, the J call TRBJ2-1, with TRBD2 matching 7 bases. The V gene end was trimmed by 6 bases and the J gene end by 4 bases; junction bases not matched to a gene: 15. Looked up from germline, CDR1 is MGHRA and CDR2 is YSYEKL. The length of the CDR3 is 17 residues. The CDR3 spells CASSHSPLADLYNEQFF. The DNA for the CDR3 is TGCGCCAGCAGTCATTCTCCGCTAGCGGACCTTTACAATGAGCAGTTCTTC.

This chain connects TRBV30 to TRBJ1-5; D ambiguous. Germline CDR1 GTSNPN, CDR2 SVGIG (reference sequence). The CDR3 is made up of 14 amino acids. V lost 1 base and J lost 0, with 7 bases in between. The CDR3, as DNA: TGTGCCTGGAGTGCAGGCACTAGCAATCAGCCCCAGCATTTT. It codes for CAWSAGTSNQPQHF.

The chain links TRBV11-3 to TRBJ2-1; D might be TRBD2 (5 bases). The CDR3 has 14 amino acids. Deletions cut 5 bases from V and 5 bases from J, with 13 bases between. Germline V gene sequence: CDR1 SGHNT, CDR2 YENEEA. The chain's CDR3 is CASSPEGGHNEQFF. CDR3 in DNA: TGTGCCAGCAGCCCCGAGGGTGGGCACAATGAGCAGTTCTTC.

The gene calls are TRBV5-1 and TRBJ1-6; 7 bases are shared with TRBD1. The J segment lost 7 bases and the V segment lost 0 bases, leaving 4 bases of the junction unmatched. The CDR3 has 15 amino acids. Germline CDR1 reads SGHRS; CDR2 reads YFSETQ. CDR3 region: CASSLEGARNSPLHF. In DNA, the CDR3 is TGCGCCAGCAGCTTGGAGGGGGCGCGGAATTCACCCCTCCACTTT.

This chain connects TRBV28 to TRBJ1-4; a weak D match, TRBD1 (6 bases). Germline loops: CDR1 MDHEN, CDR2 SYDVKM. The V end lost 5 bases, the J end lost 4 bases, and 14 bases lay between the germline ends. CDR3 length: 15 amino acids. CDR3 protein: CASSTRGGGNEKLFF. In DNA, the CDR3 is TGTGCCAGCAGTACCAGGGGAGGGGGTAATGAAAAACTGTTTTTT. Filled out from reference TRBV28 and TRBJ1-4, the complete variable domain reads DVKVTQSSRYLVKRTGEKVFLECVQDMDHENMFWYRQDPGLGLRLIYFSYDVKMKEKGDIPEGYSVSREKKERFSLILESASTNQTSMYLCASSTRGGGNEKLFFGSGTQLSVL.

V and J are TRBV10-3 and TRBJ2-7; 11 nucleotides match TRBD1. Germline trimming cut 4 bases from V and 7 bases from J; bases unmatched to any gene: 9. The CDR3 is 15 amino acids. Per the germline V gene, CDR1 is ENHRY and CDR2 is SYGVKD. CDR3: CAISVGGDRGEEQYF. For the CDR3, the DNA is TGTGCCATCAGTGTAGGTGGGGACAGGGGGGAGGAGCAGTACTTC.

The chain combines TRBV20-1 with TRBJ1-2; TRBD1 might be the D (6 bases). The CDR3 runs to 11 residues. Germline V lookup: CDR1 DFQATT, CDR2 SNEGSKA (reference sequence). Trimming shortened V by 5 bases and J by 6 bases, and 10 bases separated the two germline ends. The CDR3 DNA sequence: TGCAGTGCTTGGACAGTTGATGGCTACACCTTC. Amino acid sequence: CSAWTVDGYTF.

The chain recombines TRBV6-5 with TRBJ1-5; 9 bases fit TRBD1. The CDR3 is 14 residues long. Germline values: CDR1 MNHEY, CDR2 SVGAGI. The trim removed 4 bases at V and 3 bases at J, leaving 1 base unmatched. The chain's CDR3 is CASSWTGANQPQHF. The CDR3 DNA sequence: TGTGCCAGCAGTTGGACAGGGGCCAATCAGCCCCAGCATTTT.

This clone was counted between two and nine times. The V gene is TRBV5-1, the J gene TRBJ1-1; D remains unclear. Germline assignment: CDR1 SGHRS and CDR2 YFSETQ. V was clipped by 5 bases and J by 1 base, with 12 bases between them. The CDR3 runs 14 residues. CDR3 protein: CASSSGPSNTEAFF. CDR3 DNA sequence: TGCGCCAGCAGTTCAGGCCCTTCGAACACTGAAGCTTTCTTT.

The chain employs TRBV6-5 and TRBJ2-1; D not certain. The length of the CDR3 is 14 residues. V was clipped by 0 bases and J by 9 bases, with 12 bases between them. The germline V gene encodes CDR1 MNHEY and CDR2 SVGAGI. CDR3 nucleotides: TGTGCCAGCAGTTACTCGGGCCGCACCAGTGAGCAGTTCTTC. This gives the protein CASSYSGRTSEQFF.

The gene calls are TRBV11-3 and TRBJ2-2; the match to TRBD2 covers 9 bases. V lost 0 bases and J lost 4; bases outside the gene matches: 3. The CDR3 consists of 16 residues. The germline gives CDR1 SGHNT, CDR2 YENEEA. CDR3 nucleotide sequence: TGTGCCAGCAGCTTAGAGCGGGGGGGCCGCACCGGGGAGCTGTTTTTT. Translated: CASSLERGGRTGELFF.

In this sample, this clone turned up once. The chain is built from TRBV5-1 and TRBJ2-5, with D perhaps matching TRBD2 (6 bases). The CDR3 spans 17 residues. Germline CDR1 reads SGHRS; CDR2 reads YFSETQ. The germline V and J ends were trimmed by 0 bases and 5 bases, with 20 bases remaining between them. The CDR3: CASSLAPSMTGEETQYF. CDR3 coding DNA: TGCGCCAGCAGCTTGGCCCCCTCTATGACGGGGGAGGAGACCCAGTACTTC.

This rearrangement joins TRBV28 to TRBJ2-7, with D possibly matching TRBD1 (5 bases). Germline V lookup: CDR1 MDHEN, CDR2 SYDVKM. The CDR3 runs to 14 residues. The germline V and J ends were trimmed by 2 bases and 6 bases, with 14 bases remaining between them. CDR3 region: CASSLQGRVAEQYF. The CDR3 DNA reads as TGTGCCAGCAGTTTACAAGGCAGGGTTGCCGAGCAGTACTTC.

This sequence joins TRBV29-1 and TRBJ1-2; the match to TRBD1 covers 12 bases. The CDR3 spans 13 residues. Germline CDR1 is SQVTM and CDR2 is ANQGSEA. After removal of 7 bases from V and 6 bases from J, the junction contained 6 bases not matched to a gene. CDR3 protein: CSAKGQGADGYTF. The CDR3 nucleotides are TGCAGCGCCAAGGGACAGGGGGCTGATGGCTACACCTTC. Variable domain in full (rest from reference TRBV29-1 and TRBJ1-2): SAVISQKPSRDICQRGTSLTIQCQVDSQVTMMFWYRQQPGQSLTLIATANQGSEATYESGFVIDKFPISRPNLTFSTLTVSNMSPEDSSIYLCSAKGQGADGYTFGSGTRLTVV.

This chain connects TRBV4-1 to TRBJ2-2; 9 nucleotides line up with TRBD1. The germline V gene has CDR1 MGHRA and CDR2 YSYEKL. This CDR3 region has 17 residues. V dropped 0 bases and J dropped 4; count of bases not matched to a gene: 6. The CDR3 DNA sequence: TGCGCCAGCAGCCAAGATCGTAGGACAGGGGTCACCGGGGAGCTGTTTTTT. Amino acids: CASSQDRRTGVTGELFF.

This chain joins TRBV6-1 and TRBJ2-7; D is uncertain. CDR1 and CDR2 (germline): MNHNS, SASEGT. Deletions cut 2 bases from V and 1 base from J, with 9 bases between. This CDR3 has 14 amino acids. The CDR3: CASSEIGSSYEQYF. The DNA of the CDR3 is TGTGCCAGCAGTGAAATTGGCAGTTCCTACGAGCAGTACTTC.

The rearrangement joins TRBV30 to TRBJ2-1, with 12 bases matching TRBD2. The CDR3 totals 16 residues. The germline gives CDR1 GTSNPN, CDR2 SVGIG (reference sequence). V was clipped by 0 bases and J by 7 bases; unmatched bases: 7. CDR3 in DNA: TGTGCCTGGAGTGTAAGATCTAGCGGGGGGGCGAATGAGCAGTTCTTC. As protein: CAWSVRSSGGANEQFF.

The chain carries TRBV27 and TRBJ2-3, with 8 bases aligning to TRBD1. The CDR3 spans 16 residues. Germline CDR1 MNHEY, CDR2 SMNVEV (reference sequence). The V and J ends lost 6 bases and 4 bases, in that order; junction bases with no gene match: 12. CDR3 bases: TGTGCCAGCAGCCGGACGCTGGACAGGGCCGCAGATACGCAGTATTTT. This encodes CASSRTLDRAADTQYF.

The chain combines TRBV5-1 with TRBJ2-1; no clear D gene. Germline values: CDR1 SGHRS, CDR2 YFSETQ. This CDR3 has 14 amino acids. V was pared by 1 base and J by 5 bases, with 10 bases between. The DNA of the CDR3 is TGCGCCAGCAGCTTGAGATTAGTCGACAATGAGCAGTTCTTC. It encodes CASSLRLVDNEQFF.

This clone was detected once. The gene calls are TRBV27 and TRBJ2-7; 7 nucleotides match TRBD2. Germline CDR1 MNHEY, CDR2 SMNVEV (reference sequence). With V trimmed by 2 bases and J by 9 bases, 16 bases remained unmatched. The CDR3 sequence is 16 residues long. As DNA, the CDR3 is TGTGCCAGCAGTTTAACCGGGGCGGGAGCGAGCATCGGGCAGTACTTC. This sequence encodes CASSLTGAGASIGQYF.

This rearrangement joins TRBV21-1 to TRBJ1-5; the D call in the table, TRBD1, was not verified against the DNA. TRBV21-1 is termed a pseudogene. The CDR3 is made up of 17 amino acids. CDR3 DNA: TGTGCCAGCAGCAAAGCATACAAACAGGGAAGGAATCAGCCCCAGCATTTT. This gives the protein CASSKAYKQGRNQPQHF.

This clone was seen a handful of times. The CDR3 DNA follows: TGCAGCGTCGACGTGGGGCCCCGACAGGGGGCAGGAAAACTGTTTTTT. It encodes CSVDVGPRQGAGKLFF. The J gene is TRBJ1-4, the V gene TRBV29-1; 10 nucleotides line up with TRBD1. With V trimmed by 6 bases and J by 10 bases, 17 bases remained unmatched. The CDR3 consists of 16 residues. Germline V lookup: CDR1 SQVTM, CDR2 ANQGSEA. The full variable domain, rest sourced from reference TRBV29-1 and TRBJ1-4, is SAVISQKPSRDICQRGTSLTIQCQVDSQVTMMFWYRQQPGQSLTLIATANQGSEATYESGFVIDKFPISRPNLTFSTLTVSNMSPEDSSIYLCSVDVGPRQGAGKLFFGSGTQLSVL.

V gene TRBV27 combines with J gene TRBJ1-1, with a tentative D call TRBD1 (6 bases). CDR1 and CDR2 from the germline V gene are MNHEY and SMNVEV (reference sequence). This CDR3 region has 15 residues. Trimming shortened V by 3 bases and J by 2 bases, and 13 bases separated the two germline ends. The CDR3 sequence is CASSFRTASNTEAFF. The CDR3 nucleotides read TGTGCCAGCAGTTTTCGGACAGCGAGCAACACTGAAGCTTTCTTT.

The genes are TRBV10-3 and TRBJ1-5; maybe TRBD1 (5 bases). This CDR3 region has 16 residues. The germline V gene encodes CDR1 ENHRY and CDR2 SYGVKD. Between the trimmed V and J ends, which lost 0 bases and 2 bases, there was a span of 11 bases. CDR3 nucleotides: TGTGCCATCAGTGAGTCCCGCAGGGTCGGCAATCAGCCCCAGCATTTT. Amino acid sequence: CAISESRRVGNQPQHF.

This clone was observed a single time. The chain combines TRBV14 with TRBJ1-1; a weak D match, TRBD1 (6 bases). CDR3 length: 13 amino acids. Trimming took 4 bases from V and 4 from J, leaving 10 bases between them. Per germline, CDR1 SGHDN and CDR2 FVKESK. The CDR3 DNA reads TGTGCCAGCAGCCTTCAGGGGTTCACTGAAGCTTTCTTT. Amino acid sequence: CASSLQGFTEAFF.

Turning to this clone: Other DNA sequences in the same sample also yield this CDR3. CDR3 protein: CASRGNQPQHF. The DNA for the CDR3 is TGTGCCTCCCGAGGCAATCAGCCCCAGCATTTT. The genes are TRBV28 and TRBJ1-5; D gene unclear. The CDR3 totals 11 residues. With 11 bases removed from V and 2 bases from J, the gap between germline ends came to 7 bases. CDR1 is MDHEN and CDR2 is SYDVKM in the germline V gene.

Regarding this clone: Other nucleotide sequences in the sample specify the same CDR3. The V call is TRBV9, the J call TRBJ1-2; tentatively, D is TRBD1 (6 bases). Germline lookup yields CDR1 SGDLS and CDR2 YYNGEE. The CDR3 consists of 14 residues. Trimming removed 0 bases at V and 1 base at J, with 7 bases between. The CDR3 bases are TGTGCCAGCAGCGTAGCGGACAGTAACTATGGCTACACCTTC. It translates to CASSVADSNYGYTF.